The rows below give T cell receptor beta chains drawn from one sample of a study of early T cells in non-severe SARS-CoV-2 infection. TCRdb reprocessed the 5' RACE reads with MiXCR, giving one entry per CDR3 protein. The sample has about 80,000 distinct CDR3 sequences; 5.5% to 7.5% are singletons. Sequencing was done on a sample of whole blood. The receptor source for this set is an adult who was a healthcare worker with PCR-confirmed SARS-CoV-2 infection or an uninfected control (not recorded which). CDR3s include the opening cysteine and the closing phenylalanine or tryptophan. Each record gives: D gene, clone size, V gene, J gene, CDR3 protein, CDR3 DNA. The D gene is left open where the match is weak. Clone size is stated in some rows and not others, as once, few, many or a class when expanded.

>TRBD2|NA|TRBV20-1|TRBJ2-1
CSASKGLAGGDFNEQFF
TGCAGTGCTAGTAAGGGACTAGCGGGAGGGGATTTCAATGAGCAGTTCTTC
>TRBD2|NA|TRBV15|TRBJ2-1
CATSRAGTSGSIYEQFF
TGTGCCACCAGCAGAGCTGGGACTAGCGGGAGTATCTATGAGCAGTTCTTC
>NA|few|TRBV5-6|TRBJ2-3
CASSLGAMDTQYF
TGTGCCAGCAGCTTGGGGGCCATGGATACGCAGTATTTT
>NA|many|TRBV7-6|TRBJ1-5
CASSFGLGQNQPQHF
TGTGCCAGCAGCTTCGGGTTAGGCCAAAATCAGCCCCAGCATTTT
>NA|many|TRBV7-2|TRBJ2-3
CASSLYGGGRRWNTQYF
TGTGCCAGCAGCCTGTACGGAGGGGGCCGGAGGTGGAATACGCAGTATTTT
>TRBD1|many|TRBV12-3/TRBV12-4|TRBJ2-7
CASSRKGQGYEQYF
TGTGCCAGCAGCCGCAAGGGACAGGGCTACGAGCAGTACTTC
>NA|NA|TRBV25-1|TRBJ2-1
CASSEPGQGRDEQFF
TGTGCCAGCAGTGAACCGGGTCAGGGGAGGGATGAGCAGTTCTTC
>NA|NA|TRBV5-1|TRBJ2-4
CASSLAGQPAKNIQYF
TGCGCCAGCAGCTTGGCCGGGCAGCCAGCCAAAAACATTCAGTACTTC
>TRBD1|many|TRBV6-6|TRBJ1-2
CASSYSAGGRSGYTF
TGTGCCAGCAGTTACTCGGCAGGGGGAAGAAGTGGCTACACCTTC
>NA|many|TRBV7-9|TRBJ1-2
CASSLQELYGYTF
TGTGCCAGCAGCTTGCAGGAGCTCTATGGCTACACCTTC
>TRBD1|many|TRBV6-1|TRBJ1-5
CASSESDRAAQPQHF
TGTGCCAGCAGTGAAAGCGACAGGGCCGCTCAGCCCCAGCATTTT
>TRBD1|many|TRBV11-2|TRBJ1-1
CASSPQGARTEAFF
TGTGCCAGCAGCCCACAGGGGGCGCGAACTGAAGCTTTCTTT
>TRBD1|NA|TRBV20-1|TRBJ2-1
CSAGTEGAEQFF
TGCAGTGCCGGGACAGAGGGCGCTGAGCAGTTCTTC
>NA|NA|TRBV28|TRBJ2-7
CASSPILSDEQYF
TGTGCCAGCAGTCCCATCTTGTCCGACGAGCAGTACTTC
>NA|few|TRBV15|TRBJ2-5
CATSRAETQYF
TGTGCCACCAGCAGAGCTGAGACCCAGTACTTC